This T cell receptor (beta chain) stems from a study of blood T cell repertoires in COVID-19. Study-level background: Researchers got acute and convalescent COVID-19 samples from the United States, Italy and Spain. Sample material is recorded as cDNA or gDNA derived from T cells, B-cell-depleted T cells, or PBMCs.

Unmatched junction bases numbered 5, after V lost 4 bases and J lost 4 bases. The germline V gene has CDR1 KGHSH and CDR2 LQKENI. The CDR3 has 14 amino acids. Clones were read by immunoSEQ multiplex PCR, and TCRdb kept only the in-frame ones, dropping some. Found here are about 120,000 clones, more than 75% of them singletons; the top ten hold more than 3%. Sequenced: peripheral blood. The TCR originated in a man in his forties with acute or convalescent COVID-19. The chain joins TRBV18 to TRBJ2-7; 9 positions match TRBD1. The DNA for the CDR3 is TGTGCCAGCTCACTCCGGGACAGGGTGTACGAGCAGTACTTC. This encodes CASSLRDRVYEQYF. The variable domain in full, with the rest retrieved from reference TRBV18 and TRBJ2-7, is NAGVMQNPRHLVRRRGQEARLRCSPMKGHSHVYWYRQLPEEGLKFMVYLQKENIIDESGMPKERFSAEFPKEGPSILRIQQVVRGDSAAYFCASSLRDRVYEQYFGPGTRLTVT.